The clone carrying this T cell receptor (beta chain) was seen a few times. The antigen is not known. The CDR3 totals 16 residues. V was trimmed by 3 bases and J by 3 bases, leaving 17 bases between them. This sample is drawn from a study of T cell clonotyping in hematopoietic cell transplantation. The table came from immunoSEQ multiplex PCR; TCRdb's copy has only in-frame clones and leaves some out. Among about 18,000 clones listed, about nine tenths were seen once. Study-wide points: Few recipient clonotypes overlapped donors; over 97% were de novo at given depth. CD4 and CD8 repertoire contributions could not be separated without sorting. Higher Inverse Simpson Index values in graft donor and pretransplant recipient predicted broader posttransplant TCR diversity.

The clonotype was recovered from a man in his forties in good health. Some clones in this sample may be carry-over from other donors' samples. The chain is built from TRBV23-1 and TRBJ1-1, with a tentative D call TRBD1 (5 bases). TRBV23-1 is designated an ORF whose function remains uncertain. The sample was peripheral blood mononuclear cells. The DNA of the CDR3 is TGCGCCAGCAGTCACCCGCGAAAGGGAGGGGACACTGAAGCTTTCTTT. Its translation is CASSHPRKGGDTEAFF.